This T cell receptor (beta chain) was profiled in a study of CD8+ T cells in alopecia areata. Study overall: At a dose of 5 to 10 mg twice daily, oral tofacitinib was given to treated patients.

Study-wide findings and caveats: Alopecia totalis/universalis scalp especially showed more expanded CD8+ clones than normal scalp.

Once RNA had been extracted, it was reverse transcribed into cDNA to act as the sequencing template. Assay: immunoSEQ multiplex PCR; the TCRdb copy retains only in-frame clones and omits some. The data contain some 150,000 clones, about 50% of them singletons. Comments on this clone: As yet, its antigen is unknown.

The V segment lost 4 bases and the J segment 4 bases; nucleotides outside the gene matches: 4. CDR3 length: 16 amino acids. CDR1 is SNHLY, CDR2 FYNNEI, per germline. The J gene is TRBJ2-1, the V gene TRBV2; 13 nucleotides line up with TRBD2. The specimen comprised CD8+ T cells sorted from blood, sampled at week 0. The receptor's source is a human donor with alopecia areata. The CDR3 nucleotides are TGTGCCAGCAGTGTCACGACTAGCGGGGGGTACAATGAGCAGTTCTTC. Its protein is CASSVTTSGGYNEQFF.